The 30 T cell receptor beta chains presented below share a single source sample, sequenced in a study of blood T cell repertoires in COVID-19. Repertoires were generated with immunoSEQ multiplex PCR, while TCRdb's copy carries only in-frame clones and drops some. This sample carries about 41,000 clones, approximately 90% of them seen once, and the ten largest clones take 4.3%. The material sequenced was peripheral blood. The receptors here all came from a man in his sixties with acute or convalescent COVID-19.

The gene calls are TRBV11-2 and TRBJ2-1; TRBD2 matches at 10 bases. Germline CDR1 is SGHAT and CDR2 is FQNNGV. The V gene end was trimmed by 8 bases and the J gene end by 6 bases; junction bases not matched to a gene: 4. The CDR3 consists of 13 residues. CDR3 region: CASALAGPNEQFF. CDR3 bases: TGTGCCAGCGCACTAGCGGGACCCAATGAGCAGTTCTTC.

The V gene is TRBV4-3, the J gene TRBJ1-4, with a weak D call TRBD1 (5 bases). In germline, CDR1 is LGHNA, CDR2 YSLEER. The ends were cut back, 3 bases at V and 7 bases at J, with 12 bases in the middle. This CDR3 comprises 14 residues. CDR3 DNA: TGCGCCAGCAGCCACGACATAGGGGTTGAAAAACTGTTTTTT. Protein product: CASSHDIGVEKLFF.

The V call is TRBV27, the J call TRBJ2-3; D is possibly TRBD1 (5 bases). Trimming took off 6 bases at V and 3 bases at J, with 10 bases between the two ends. CDR1 and CDR2 (germline): MNHEY, SMNVEV (reference sequence). This CDR3 is 13 amino acids long. The CDR3 sequence: CASRIQGTDTQYF. CDR3 DNA: TGTGCCAGCAGAATCCAGGGTACAGATACGCAGTATTTT.

This clone was detected a few times. The V and J genes are TRBV29-1 and TRBJ1-1; a weak D match, TRBD1 (6 bases). V shed 5 bases and J shed 2 bases, with 18 bases lying between them. Germline values: CDR1 SQVTM, CDR2 ANQGSEA. The CDR3 extends over 15 amino acids. The chain's CDR3 is CSVYTGTPFNTEAFF. For the CDR3, the DNA is TGCAGCGTTTATACCGGGACACCGTTTAACACTGAAGCTTTCTTT.

This clone showed up just a few times. This chain links TRBV9 with TRBJ1-2; D not resolved. Trimming left V 3 bases short and J 8 bases short, with 23 bases between. The CDR3 length is 16 residues. The germline V gene encodes CDR1 SGDLS and CDR2 YYNGEE. As DNA, the CDR3 is TGTGCCAGCAGCGCCTTAACGGGAGGAGGTCTTGCAGGCTACACCTTC. This gives the protein CASSALTGGGLAGYTF. Supplemented by reference TRBV9 and TRBJ1-2, the full variable domain reads DSGVTQTPKHLITATGQRVTLRCSPRSGDLSVYWYQQSLDQGLQFLIQYYNGEERAKGNILERFSAQQFPDLHSELNLSSLELGDSALYFCASSALTGGGLAGYTFGSGTRLTVV.

This rearrangement joins TRBV11-2 to TRBJ2-1; perhaps TRBD2 as D (6 bases). Trimming took off 8 bases at V and 2 bases at J, with 10 bases between the two ends. The CDR3 is 13 amino acids. Germline V gene lookup returns CDR1 SGHAT and CDR2 FQNNGV. CDR3 loop: CASEERAYNEQFF. CDR3 coding DNA: TGTGCCAGCGAGGAGCGGGCCTACAATGAGCAGTTCTTC.

The CDR3 loop reads CATATWTDNSPLHF. The CDR3 nucleotides are TGTGCCACCGCCACTTGGACTGATAATTCACCCCTCCACTTT. The chain uses TRBV5-8 and TRBJ1-6; D is undetermined. Germline V gene data show CDR1 as SGHTS and CDR2 as YDEGEE. Trimming pared 9 bases from V and 5 bases from J, leaving 15 bases between. This CDR3 region has 14 residues.

The rearrangement links TRBV11-1 to TRBJ1-2; D is uncertain. The CDR3 is 15 amino acids. The V end was cut by 0 bases, the J end by 5 bases, with 13 bases between. The germline V gene has CDR1 SGHAT and CDR2 FQDESV (reference sequence). This CDR3 reads CASSLAPGGVYGYTF. The DNA of the CDR3 is TGTGCCAGCAGCTTAGCCCCGGGAGGAGTGTATGGCTACACCTTC.

This clone came up a few times. V gene TRBV3-1 (or the pseudogene TRBV3-2) combines with J gene TRBJ2-7; D remains ambiguous. Germline CDR1 and CDR2: LGHDT and YNNKEL (reference sequence). There are 14 residues in the CDR3. V was trimmed by 3 bases and J by 3 bases, leaving 12 bases between them. The CDR3 nucleotides are TGTGCCAGCAGCCACTCTACAGAAAACTACGAGCAGTACTTC. It is translated as CASSHSTENYEQYF.

This chain uses TRBV25-1 with TRBJ2-1; the match to TRBD2 covers 10 bases. This CDR3 is 14 amino acids long. Germline CDR1 and CDR2: MGHDK and SYGVNS. V trimming: 2 bases; J trimming: 6 bases; junction bases outside the gene matches: 1. The CDR3 DNA sequence: TGTGCCAGCAGTGAACTAGCGGGGGCCAATGAGCAGTTCTTC. Its protein product is CASSELAGANEQFF.

V usage is TRBV6-2 or TRBV6-3 and J usage is TRBJ2-5; 9 bases are shared with TRBD2. The V gene end was trimmed by 2 bases and the J gene end by 1 base; junction bases not matched to a gene: 8. Germline CDR1 is MNHEY and CDR2 is SVGEGT. This CDR3 spans 17 amino acids. The CDR3 reads CASSYDVSGGLQETQYF. CDR3 DNA sequence: TGTGCCAGCAGTTACGACGTTAGCGGGGGCCTCCAAGAGACCCAGTACTTC.

V gene TRBV5-1 combines with J gene TRBJ1-4; D is possibly TRBD1 (5 bases). V shed 6 bases and J shed 8 bases, with 17 bases lying between them. The CDR3 sequence is 14 residues long. In germline, CDR1 is SGHRS, CDR2 YFSETQ. CDR3 DNA sequence: TGCGCCAGCACCGCAGGCGGGGCGGGCGAAAAACTGTTTTTT. Its translation: CASTAGGAGEKLFF. The full variable domain, with the rest looked up from reference TRBV5-1 and TRBJ1-4, is KAGVTQTPRYLIKTRGQQVTLSCSPISGHRSVSWYQQTPGQGLQFLFEYFSETQRNKGNFPGRFSGRQFSNSRSEMNVSTLELGDSALYLCASTAGGAGEKLFFGSGTQLSVL.

V usage is TRBV11-3 and J usage is TRBJ2-1, with TRBD1 matching 10 bases. The CDR3 is 16 amino acids. The germline CDR1 and CDR2 sequences are SGHNT and YENEEA. V trimming: 1 base; J trimming: 2 bases; junction bases outside the gene matches: 2. CDR3 bases: TGTGCCAGCAGCTTAGGAGGGACAGGGGCCTACAATGAGCAGTTCTTC. Translating gives CASSLGGTGAYNEQFF.

CDR3 nucleotide sequence: TGTGCCAGCAGCCCTACCCCGGGCACCGGGGAGCTGTTTTTT. Amino acid sequence: CASSPTPGTGELFF. This chain uses TRBV7-9 with TRBJ2-2; D call uncertain. The CDR3 length is 14 residues. Germline CDR1 and CDR2: SEHNR and FQNEAQ (reference sequence). The germline V and J ends were trimmed by 5 bases and 4 bases, with 11 bases remaining between them.

The chain joins TRBV3-1 (or the pseudogene TRBV3-2) to TRBJ1-2; 8 bases fit TRBD1. V trimming: 4 bases; J trimming: 6 bases; junction bases outside the gene matches: 10. The CDR3 has 15 amino acids. Germline V lookup: CDR1 LGHDT, CDR2 YNNKEL (reference sequence). CDR3 protein: CASSLRTGRSDGYTF. As DNA, the CDR3 is TGTGCCAGCAGCCTCCGGACAGGGAGGTCGGATGGCTACACCTTC.

CDR3 in DNA: TGTGCCAGCAGCTTACAGACGCGGCATACCCCCTTGCCTGCCCAGTACTTC. Translating gives CASSLQTRHTPLPAQYF. The chain couples TRBV7-8 to TRBJ2-5, with no clear D. Germline loops: CDR1 SGHVS, CDR2 FQNEAQ. V was shortened by 2 bases and J by 9 bases, with 25 bases between the two germline ends. This CDR3 has 17 amino acids.

As regards this clone: The sample contains more than one DNA sequence encoding this CDR3. This chain uses TRBV18 with TRBJ1-2; D gene unclear. Germline assignment: CDR1 KGHSH and CDR2 LQKENI. The CDR3 is made up of 14 amino acids. Trimming removed 0 bases at V and 2 bases at J, with 7 bases between. The CDR3 DNA follows: TGTGCCAGCTCACCACCTAACAGAAACTATGGCTACACCTTC. Protein: CASSPPNRNYGYTF. The full variable domain, with the rest looked up from reference TRBV18 and TRBJ1-2, is NAGVMQNPRHLVRRRGQEARLRCSPMKGHSHVYWYRQLPEEGLKFMVYLQKENIIDESGMPKERFSAEFPKEGPSILRIQQVVRGDSAAYFCASSPPNRNYGYTFGSGTRLTVV.

The V and J genes are TRBV19 and TRBJ2-2; D is unresolved. V lost 1 base, J lost 0 bases, and 15 bases lay in between. Germline CDR1 is LNHDA and CDR2 is SQIVND (reference sequence). CDR3 size: 18 residues. CDR3 sequence reads: CASSIGQPAISNTGELFF. CDR3 nucleotides: TGTGCCAGTAGTATAGGTCAACCAGCGATTTCGAACACCGGGGAGCTGTTTTTT.

The rearrangement joins TRBV30 to TRBJ2-7, with a possible D match to TRBD1 (6 bases). V lost 4 bases to trimming and J lost 3 bases, with 16 bases between them. CDR1 and CDR2 from the germline V gene are GTSNPN and SVGIG (reference sequence). The CDR3 runs 14 residues. CDR3 protein: CAWKADSGYYEQYF. The CDR3 DNA reads TGTGCCTGGAAGGCGGACAGTGGGTACTACGAGCAGTACTTC.

The gene calls are TRBV3-1 (or the pseudogene TRBV3-2) and TRBJ2-7; 7 nucleotides agree with TRBD1. V shed 1 base and J 7 bases; nucleotides not matched to a gene: 7. Per the germline V gene, CDR1 is LGHDT and CDR2 is YNNKEL (reference sequence). The CDR3 length is 14 residues. Here the CDR3 reads CASSQGQGEWEQYF. As DNA, the CDR3 is TGTGCCAGCAGCCAAGGTCAGGGGGAATGGGAGCAGTACTTC.

The chain joins TRBV7-3 to TRBJ2-1, with 9 bases fitting TRBD1. The V gene end was trimmed by 5 bases and the J gene end by 12 bases; junction bases not matched to a gene: 8. This CDR3 has 13 residues. Germline V gene lookup returns CDR1 SGHTA and CDR2 FQGTGA. CDR3 bases: TGTGCCAGCAGCACCCGACAGGGGGAAAGGCAGTTCTTC. Translation gives CASSTRQGERQFF.

The chain is built from TRBV2 and TRBJ1-4; D might be TRBD1 (5 bases). V was trimmed by 7 bases and J by 3 bases, leaving 9 bases between them. Germline lookup yields CDR1 SNHLY and CDR2 FYNNEI. CDR3 length: 13 residues. CDR3 nucleotide sequence: TGTGCCAGCACGGCAGGGCCTAATGAAAAACTGTTTTTT. Protein sequence: CASTAGPNEKLFF.

J is TRBJ2-3 and V is TRBV13, with D tentatively TRBD2 (5 bases). Trimming took 2 bases from V and 0 from J, leaving 12 bases between them. The CDR3 is 16 residues long. Germline V gene data show CDR1 as PRHDT and CDR2 as FYEKMQ (reference sequence). The CDR3 coding sequence is TGTGCCAGCAGCTTATCGAGCGGAGCTAGCACAGATACGCAGTATTTT. This sequence encodes CASSLSSGASTDTQYF.

The chain recombines TRBV5-4 with TRBJ1-1; D gene ambiguous. V lost 3 bases and J 0 bases, leaving 9 bases between the germline ends. Germline V gene data show CDR1 as SGHNT and CDR2 as YYREEE (reference sequence). This CDR3 has 14 amino acids. This chain's CDR3 is CASSSPGVNTEAFF. The CDR3 coding sequence is TGTGCCAGCAGCTCCCCCGGGGTGAACACTGAAGCTTTCTTT.

This rearrangement joins TRBV7-8 to TRBJ1-2; 7 nucleotides line up with TRBD1. The V segment lost 5 bases and the J segment 2 bases; nucleotides outside the gene matches: 2. This CDR3 has 13 residues. Germline V gene data show CDR1 as SGHVS and CDR2 as FQNEAQ. The CDR3 region has the DNA TGTGCCAGCAGCCCGGACAGGAACTATGGCTACACCTTC. It specifies CASSPDRNYGYTF.

V and J are TRBV5-4 and TRBJ2-1; 13 bases are shared with TRBD2. V was pared by 3 bases and J by 5 bases, with 11 bases of the junction left unmatched. There are 18 residues in the CDR3. CDR1 and CDR2 from the germline V gene are SGHNT and YYREEE (reference sequence). The CDR3 sequence is CASSSRPRTSGGDNEQFF. The CDR3 DNA reads TGTGCCAGCAGCTCCCGACCCAGAACTAGCGGGGGGGACAATGAGCAGTTCTTC.

The chain combines TRBV15 with TRBJ1-5; 8 nucleotides agree with TRBD1. The CDR3 length is 14 residues. Germline V gene data show CDR1 as LNHNV and CDR2 as YYDKDF (reference sequence). The ends lost 8 bases at V and 6 bases at J; junction bases unmatched: 9. CDR3 sequence: CATSSGQGVQPQHF. The CDR3, as DNA: TGTGCCACCTCATCAGGACAGGGCGTTCAGCCCCAGCATTTT.

The rearrangement uses TRBV5-1 and TRBJ1-1; 7 bases map to TRBD1. This CDR3 has 12 amino acids. V was pared by 0 bases and J by 8 bases, with 1 base of the junction left unmatched. Germline lookup yields CDR1 SGHRS and CDR2 YFSETQ. Here the CDR3 reads CASSLDRGEAFF. The CDR3 coding sequence is TGCGCCAGCAGCTTGGACAGGGGCGAAGCTTTCTTT. Filled out from reference TRBV5-1 and TRBJ1-1, the complete variable domain reads KAGVTQTPRYLIKTRGQQVTLSCSPISGHRSVSWYQQTPGQGLQFLFEYFSETQRNKGNFPGRFSGRQFSNSRSEMNVSTLELGDSALYLCASSLDRGEAFFGQGTRLTVV.

This chain connects TRBV10-3 to TRBJ1-1; TRBD1 aligns across 9 bases. J gave up 3 bases and V 10 bases, and 9 bases lay outside the gene matches. The CDR3 is 14 residues long. Germline CDR1 and CDR2: ENHRY and SYGVKD. The chain's CDR3 is CATRPTGGHTEAFF. CDR3 coding DNA: TGTGCCACCCGACCCACAGGGGGCCACACTGAAGCTTTCTTT.

This clone was detected once. V and J are TRBV9 and TRBJ1-2; possibly TRBD1 for D (6 bases). Per the germline V gene, CDR1 is SGDLS and CDR2 is YYNGEE. This CDR3 region has 18 residues. V lost 0 bases, J lost 0 bases, and 18 bases lay in between. The CDR3: CASSVGTATRWANYGYTF. As DNA, the CDR3 is TGTGCCAGCAGCGTAGGGACAGCGACCCGATGGGCTAACTATGGCTACACCTTC.